This T cell receptor beta chain was identified in a study of radiotherapy plus CTLA-4 blockade in lung cancer. With 4 bases removed from V and 9 bases from J, the gap between germline ends came to 16 bases. This CDR3 spans 14 amino acids. Germline loops: CDR1 MNHEY, CDR2 SMNVEV (reference sequence). As concerns this clone: Its antigen is unknown.

Libraries were prepared by immunoSEQ multiplex PCR; TCRdb keeps only in-frame clonotypes and omits some of them. The sample includes about 38,000 clones, 80% to 90% of them seen just once. Each patient with chemo-refractory metastatic non-small-cell lung cancer was treated with focal radiation plus CTLA-4 blockade using ipilimumab. Study results and caveats: Early blood T cell clone dynamics reportedly forecast response best, with interferon-beta. TCR clones of tumor origin grew in blood after radiotherapy plus ipilimumab.

The starting material was peripheral blood, obtained from a patient treated with radiotherapy plus ipilimumab. The chain is built from TRBV27 and TRBJ2-1; TRBD2 is a possible D gene (6 bases). The TCR was taken from a human donor with non-small cell lung cancer whose response to radiotherapy plus ipilimumab could not be evaluated. The CDR3 DNA reads as TGTGCCAGCAGTTCCTTGACTAGTACGGTTGAGCAGTTCTTC. It codes for CASSSLTSTVEQFF.